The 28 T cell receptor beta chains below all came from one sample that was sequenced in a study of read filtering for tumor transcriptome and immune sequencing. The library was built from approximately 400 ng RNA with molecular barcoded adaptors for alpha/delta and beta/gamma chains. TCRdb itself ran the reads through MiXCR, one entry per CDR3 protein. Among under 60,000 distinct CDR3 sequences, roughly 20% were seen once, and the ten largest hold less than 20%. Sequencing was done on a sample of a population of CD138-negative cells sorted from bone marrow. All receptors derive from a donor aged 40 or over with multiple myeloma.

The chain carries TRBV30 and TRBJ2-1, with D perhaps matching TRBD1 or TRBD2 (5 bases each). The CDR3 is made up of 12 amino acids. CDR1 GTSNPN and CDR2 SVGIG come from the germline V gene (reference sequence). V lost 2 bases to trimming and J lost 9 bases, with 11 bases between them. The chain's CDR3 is CAWSHRGFEQFF. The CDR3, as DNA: TGTGCCTGGAGTCACCGGGGCTTTGAGCAGTTCTTC. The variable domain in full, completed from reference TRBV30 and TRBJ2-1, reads SQTIHQWPATLVQPVGSPLSLECTVEGTSNPNLYWYRQAAGRGLQLLFYSVGIGQISSEVPQNLSASRPQDRQFILSSKKLLLSDSGFYLCAWSHRGFEQFFGPGTRLTVL.

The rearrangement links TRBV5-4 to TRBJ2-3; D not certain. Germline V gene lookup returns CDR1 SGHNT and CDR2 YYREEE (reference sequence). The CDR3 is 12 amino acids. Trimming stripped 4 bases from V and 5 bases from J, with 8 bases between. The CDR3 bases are TGTGCCAGCAGCCCGACCCGAGATACGCAGTATTTT. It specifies CASSPTRDTQYF. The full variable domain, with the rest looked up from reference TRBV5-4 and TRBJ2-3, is ETGVTQSPTHLIKTRGQQVTLRCSSQSGHNTVSWYQQALGQGPQFIFQYYREEENGRGNFPPRFSGLQFPNYSSELNVNALELDDSALYLCASSPTRDTQYFGPGTRLTVL.

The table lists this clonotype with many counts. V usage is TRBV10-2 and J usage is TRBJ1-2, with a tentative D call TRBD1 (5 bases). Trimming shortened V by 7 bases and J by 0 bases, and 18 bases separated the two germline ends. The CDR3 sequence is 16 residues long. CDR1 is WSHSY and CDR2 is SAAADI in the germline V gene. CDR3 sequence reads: CASTSGILSSNYGYTF. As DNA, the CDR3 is TGCGCCAGCACTTCAGGGATCTTATCATCTAACTATGGCTACACCTTC.

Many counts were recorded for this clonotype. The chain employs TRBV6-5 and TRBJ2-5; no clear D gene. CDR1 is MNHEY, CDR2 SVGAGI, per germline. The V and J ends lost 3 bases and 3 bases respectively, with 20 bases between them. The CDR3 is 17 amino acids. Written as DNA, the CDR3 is TGTGCCAGCAGTTATCGCCTCCTGGGCGCGGCGAAAGAGACCCAGTACTTC. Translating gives CASSYRLLGAAKETQYF.

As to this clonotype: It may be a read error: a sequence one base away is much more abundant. CDR3 residues: CASSLRTGTNTEAFF. CDR3 nucleotide sequence: TGTGCCAGCAGCCTTCGGACAGGAACGAACACTGAAGCTTTCTTT. This chain joins TRBV3-1 and TRBJ1-1; the match to TRBD1 covers 7 bases. Germline CDR1 LGHDT, CDR2 YNNKEL (reference sequence). This CDR3 contains 15 residues. After removal of 4 bases from V and 1 base from J, the junction contained 6 bases not matched to a gene.

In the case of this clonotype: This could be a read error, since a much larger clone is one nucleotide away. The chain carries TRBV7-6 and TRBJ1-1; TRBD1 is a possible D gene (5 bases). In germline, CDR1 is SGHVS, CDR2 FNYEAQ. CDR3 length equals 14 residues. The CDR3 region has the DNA TGTGCCGGCAGCTTGGAAGGAGGGGACACTGAAGCTTTCTTT. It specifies CAGSLEGGDTEAFF.

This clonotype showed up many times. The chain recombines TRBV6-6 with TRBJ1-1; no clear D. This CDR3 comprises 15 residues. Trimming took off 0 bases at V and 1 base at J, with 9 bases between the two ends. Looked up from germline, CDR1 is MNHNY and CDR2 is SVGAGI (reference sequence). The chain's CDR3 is CASSYSGQPNTEAFF. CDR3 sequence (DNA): TGTGCCAGCAGTTACTCTGGGCAGCCGAACACTGAAGCTTTCTTT.

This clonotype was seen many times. The DNA for the CDR3 is TGCGCCAGCAGCTTGGAAGCAGGCACTAATGAAAAACTGTTTTTT. Translated, it gives CASSLEAGTNEKLFF. The V gene is TRBV5-1, the J gene TRBJ1-4; D remains ambiguous. The CDR3 has 15 amino acids. Trimming took off 0 bases at V and 2 bases at J, with 8 bases between the two ends. The germline V gene has CDR1 SGHRS and CDR2 YFSETQ.

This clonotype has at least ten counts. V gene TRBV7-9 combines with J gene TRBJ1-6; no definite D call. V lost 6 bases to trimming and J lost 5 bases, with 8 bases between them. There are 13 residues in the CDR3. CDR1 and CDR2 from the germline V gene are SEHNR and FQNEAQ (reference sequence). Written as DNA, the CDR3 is TGTGCCAGCAGTTTACTCGATAATTCACCCCTCCACTTT. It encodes CASSLLDNSPLHF.

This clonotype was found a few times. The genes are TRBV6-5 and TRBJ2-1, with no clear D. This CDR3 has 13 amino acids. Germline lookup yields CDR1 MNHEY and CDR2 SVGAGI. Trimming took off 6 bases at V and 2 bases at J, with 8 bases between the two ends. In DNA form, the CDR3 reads TGTGCCAGCAGCGACTGGACCTACAATGAGCAGTTCTTC. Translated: CASSDWTYNEQFF.

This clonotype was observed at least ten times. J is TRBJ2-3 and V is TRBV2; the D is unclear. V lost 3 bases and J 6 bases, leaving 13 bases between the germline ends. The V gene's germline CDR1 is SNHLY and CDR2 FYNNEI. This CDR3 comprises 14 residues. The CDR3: CASSEGLSVDTQYF. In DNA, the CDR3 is TGTGCCAGCAGTGAGGGCTTATCCGTGGATACGCAGTATTTT.

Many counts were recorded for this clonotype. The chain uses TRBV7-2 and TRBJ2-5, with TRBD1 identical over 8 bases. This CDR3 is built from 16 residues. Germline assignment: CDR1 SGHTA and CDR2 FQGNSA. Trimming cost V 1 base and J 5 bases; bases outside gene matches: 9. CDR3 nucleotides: TGTGCCAGCAGCTTAGTCCCCCAGGGGGCCGGTGAGACCCAGTACTTC. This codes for CASSLVPQGAGETQYF.

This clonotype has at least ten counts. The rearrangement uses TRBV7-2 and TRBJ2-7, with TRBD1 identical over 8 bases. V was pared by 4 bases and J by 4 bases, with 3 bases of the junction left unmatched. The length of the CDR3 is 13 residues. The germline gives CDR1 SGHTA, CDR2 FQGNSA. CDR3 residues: CASSSDRGYEQYF. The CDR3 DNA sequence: TGTGCCAGCAGCTCTGACAGGGGATACGAGCAGTACTTC.

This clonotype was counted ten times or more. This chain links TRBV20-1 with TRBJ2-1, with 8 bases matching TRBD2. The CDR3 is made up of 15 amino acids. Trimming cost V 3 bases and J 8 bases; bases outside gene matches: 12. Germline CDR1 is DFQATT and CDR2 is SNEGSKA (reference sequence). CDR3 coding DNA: TGCAGTGCTAGTGGAGCGGGGGCGATTGACCATGAGCAGTTCTTC. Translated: CSASGAGAIDHEQFF.

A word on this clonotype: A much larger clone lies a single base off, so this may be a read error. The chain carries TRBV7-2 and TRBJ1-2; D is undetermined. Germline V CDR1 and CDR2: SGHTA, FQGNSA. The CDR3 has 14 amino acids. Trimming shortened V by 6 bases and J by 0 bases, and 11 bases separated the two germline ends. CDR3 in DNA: TGTGCCAGCAGTTCCGAGGTGGCTAACTATGGCTACACCTTC. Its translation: CASSSEVANYGYTF.

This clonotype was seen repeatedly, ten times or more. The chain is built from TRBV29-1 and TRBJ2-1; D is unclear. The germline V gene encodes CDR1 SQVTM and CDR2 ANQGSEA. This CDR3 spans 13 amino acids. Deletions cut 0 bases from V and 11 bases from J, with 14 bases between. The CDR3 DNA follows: TGCAGCGTTGAAGACCGCAGGTGGCCTAAGCAGTTCTTC. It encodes CSVEDRRWPKQFF.

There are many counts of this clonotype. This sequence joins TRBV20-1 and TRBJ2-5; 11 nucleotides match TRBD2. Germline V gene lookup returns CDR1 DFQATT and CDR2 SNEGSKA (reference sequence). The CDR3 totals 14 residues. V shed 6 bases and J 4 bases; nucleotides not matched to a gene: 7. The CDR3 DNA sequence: TGCAGTGCCACCCCTAGCGGGAGGATAGAGACCCAGTACTTC. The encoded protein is CSATPSGRIETQYF.

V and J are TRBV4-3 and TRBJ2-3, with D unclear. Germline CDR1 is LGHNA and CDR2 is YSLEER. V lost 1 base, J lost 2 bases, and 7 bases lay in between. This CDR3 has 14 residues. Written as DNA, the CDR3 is TGCGCCAGCAGCCAAGCGGGCTACACAGATACGCAGTATTTT. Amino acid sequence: CASSQAGYTDTQYF.

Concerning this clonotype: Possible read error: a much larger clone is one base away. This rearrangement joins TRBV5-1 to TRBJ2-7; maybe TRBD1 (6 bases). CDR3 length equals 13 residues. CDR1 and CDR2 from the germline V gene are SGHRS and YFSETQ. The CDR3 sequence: CSSREQGPYEQYF. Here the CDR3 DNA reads TGCTCCAGCAGGGAACAGGGCCCCTACGAGCAGTACTTC.

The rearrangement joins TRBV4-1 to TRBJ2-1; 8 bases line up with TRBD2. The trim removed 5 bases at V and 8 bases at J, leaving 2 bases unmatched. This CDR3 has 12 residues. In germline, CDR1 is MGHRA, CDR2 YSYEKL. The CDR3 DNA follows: TGCGCCAGCAGCGCACTAGCGGATGAGCAGTTCTTC. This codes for CASSALADEQFF.

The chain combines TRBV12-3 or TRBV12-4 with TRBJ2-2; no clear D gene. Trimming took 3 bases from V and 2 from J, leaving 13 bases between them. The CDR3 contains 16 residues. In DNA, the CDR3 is TGTGCCAGCAGTTTTGACGTCTTCCCTAACACCGGGGAGCTGTTTTTT. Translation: CASSFDVFPNTGELFF.

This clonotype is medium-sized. The CDR3 is CASRARVGGSYNEQFF. The CDR3 DNA follows: TGTGCCAGCAGAGCCAGGGTAGGGGGCTCCTACAATGAGCAGTTCTTC. This chain joins TRBV12-3 or TRBV12-4 and TRBJ2-1; a possible D gene is TRBD1 (6 bases). Trimming cost V 6 bases and J 0 bases, with 15 bases left between them. CDR3 length: 16 residues.

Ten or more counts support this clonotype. CDR3: CAWSVAAYGLRYNEQFF. As DNA, the CDR3 is TGTGCCTGGAGTGTAGCGGCGTACGGTCTGCGCTACAATGAGCAGTTCTTC. This chain links TRBV30 with TRBJ2-1; D may be TRBD2 (5 bases). Germline V lookup: CDR1 GTSNPN, CDR2 SVGIG (reference sequence). The CDR3 is made up of 17 amino acids. Trimming left V 0 bases short and J 3 bases short, with 18 bases between.

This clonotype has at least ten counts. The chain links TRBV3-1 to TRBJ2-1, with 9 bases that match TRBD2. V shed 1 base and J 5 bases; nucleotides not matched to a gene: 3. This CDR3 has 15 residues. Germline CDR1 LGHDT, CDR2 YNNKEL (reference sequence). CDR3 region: CASSQGLAANNEQFF. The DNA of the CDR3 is TGTGCCAGCAGCCAAGGACTAGCGGCGAACAATGAGCAGTTCTTC.

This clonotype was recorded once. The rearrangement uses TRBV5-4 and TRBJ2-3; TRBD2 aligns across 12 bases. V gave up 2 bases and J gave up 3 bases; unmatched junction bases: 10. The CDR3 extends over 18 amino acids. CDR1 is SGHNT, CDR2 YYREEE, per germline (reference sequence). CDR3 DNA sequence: TGTGCCAGCAGCTTAACTAGCGGGAGGATACGGCTTACAGATACGCAGTATTTT. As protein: CASSLTSGRIRLTDTQYF.

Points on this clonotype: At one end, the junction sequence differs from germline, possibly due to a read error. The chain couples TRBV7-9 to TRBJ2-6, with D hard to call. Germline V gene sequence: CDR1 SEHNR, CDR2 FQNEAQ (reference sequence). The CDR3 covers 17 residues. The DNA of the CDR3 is TGTGCCAGCGGCTTAGTTTCATTGGACTCTGGGGCCAACGTCCTGACTTTC. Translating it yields CASGLVSLDSGANVLTF.

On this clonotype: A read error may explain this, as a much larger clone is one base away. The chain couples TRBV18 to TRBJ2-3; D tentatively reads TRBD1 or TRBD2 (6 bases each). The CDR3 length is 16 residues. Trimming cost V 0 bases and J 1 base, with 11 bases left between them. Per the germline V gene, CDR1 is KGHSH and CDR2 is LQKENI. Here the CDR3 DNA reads TGTGCCAGCTCACCACCGGGGGCTAGCGGCACAGATACGCAGTATTTT. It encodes CASSPPGASGTDTQYF.

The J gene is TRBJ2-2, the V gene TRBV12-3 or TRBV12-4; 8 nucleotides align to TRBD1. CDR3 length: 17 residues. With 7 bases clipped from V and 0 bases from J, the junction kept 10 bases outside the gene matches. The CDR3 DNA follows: TGTGCCAGCACCTTACAGGGGGATCCTCCGAACACCGGGGAGCTGTTTTTT. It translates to CASTLQGDPPNTGELFF.